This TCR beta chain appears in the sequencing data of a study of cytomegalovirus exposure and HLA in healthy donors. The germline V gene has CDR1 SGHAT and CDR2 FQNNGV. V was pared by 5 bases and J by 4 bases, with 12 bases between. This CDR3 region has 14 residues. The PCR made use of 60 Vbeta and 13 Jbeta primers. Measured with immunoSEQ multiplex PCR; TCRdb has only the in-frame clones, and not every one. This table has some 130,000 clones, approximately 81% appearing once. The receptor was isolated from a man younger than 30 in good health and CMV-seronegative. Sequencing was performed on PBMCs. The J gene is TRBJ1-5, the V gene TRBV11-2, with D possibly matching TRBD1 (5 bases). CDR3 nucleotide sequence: TGTGCCAGCAGCCAAGTGGGGGGTAATCAGCCCCAGCATTTT. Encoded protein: CASSQVGGNQPQHF. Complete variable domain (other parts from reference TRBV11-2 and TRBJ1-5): EAGVAQSPRYKIIEKRQSVAFWCNPISGHATLYWYQQILGQGPKLLIQFQNNGVVDDSQLPKDRFSAERLKGVDSTLKIQPAKLEDSAVYLCASSQVGGNQPQHFGDGTRLSIL.